What follows are 12 T cell receptor beta chains derived from one specimen sequenced in a study of cytomegalovirus exposure and HLA in healthy donors. Primers: 60 Vbeta forward and 13 Jbeta reverse. Clones were sequenced by immunoSEQ multiplex PCR, and TCRdb holds only the in-frame ones, with some missing. The table has 130,000 or so clones, approximately 72% seen once. Material: PBMCs. These receptors came from a woman aged 50 to 60 in good health and CMV-seropositive.

The rearrangement uses TRBV4-3 and TRBJ2-2; a possible D gene is TRBD2 (5 bases). Trimming took off 0 bases at V and 6 bases at J, with 17 bases between the two ends. CDR1 and CDR2 (germline): LGHNA, YSLEER. This CDR3 spans 17 amino acids. Here the CDR3 DNA reads TGCGCCAGCAGCCAAGATCTTCCGGGCGGGTACCCCGGGGAGCTGTTTTTT. Amino acid sequence: CASSQDLPGGYPGELFF.

The rearrangement links TRBV30 to TRBJ1-4; 9 nucleotides align to TRBD1. V gave up 5 bases and J gave up 5 bases; unmatched junction bases: 0. Germline CDR1 is GTSNPN and CDR2 is SVGIG (reference sequence). This CDR3 spans 12 amino acids. CDR3 DNA sequence: TGTGCCTGGGGACAGGGGAATGAAAAACTGTTTTTT. Amino acid sequence: CAWGQGNEKLFF.

This clone occurred a few times. The chain couples TRBV6-1 to TRBJ1-2; 8 bases line up with TRBD1. CDR1 is MNHNS, CDR2 SASEGT, per germline. The CDR3 spans 15 residues. After removal of 10 bases from V and 1 base from J, the junction contained 11 bases not matched to a gene. The CDR3 reads CATGGRDRSNYGYTF. As DNA, the CDR3 is TGTGCCACAGGAGGCCGGGACAGGAGTAACTATGGCTACACCTTC.

The table lists this clone with a few counts. The chain employs TRBV4-2 and TRBJ1-2, with TRBD1 matching over 11 bases. From germline, CDR1 is LGHNA and CDR2 YNFKEQ. CDR3 length equals 15 residues. The trim removed 3 bases at V and 6 bases at J, leaving 6 bases unmatched. In DNA form, the CDR3 reads TGTGCCAGCAGCCAGCTTGGACAGGGGGCGGATGGCTACACCTTC. Its translation: CASSQLGQGADGYTF.

In this sample, this clone turned up a few times. The chain carries TRBV4-3 and TRBJ1-1, with TRBD1 matching over 7 bases. V lost 6 bases, J lost 1 base, and 8 bases stayed unmatched. CDR1 and CDR2 from the germline V gene are LGHNA and YSLEER. This CDR3 contains 15 residues. CDR3 sequence (DNA): TGCGCCAGCAGGCGGACCCGGACAGGGAACACTGAAGCTTTCTTT. It codes for CASRRTRTGNTEAFF.

This sequence joins TRBV5-1 and TRBJ2-2, with 7 bases identical to TRBD2. Germline loops: CDR1 SGHRS, CDR2 YFSETQ. J lost 4 bases, V lost 4 bases, and 7 bases had no gene match. The CDR3 loop spans 15 amino acids. This chain's CDR3 is CASSAAGAATGELFF. Written as DNA, the CDR3 is TGCGCCAGCAGCGCTGCGGGAGCGGCCACCGGGGAGCTGTTTTTT.

The V call is TRBV4-1, the J call TRBJ1-1, with 8 bases matching TRBD1. The length of the CDR3 is 18 residues. Germline CDR1 and CDR2: MGHRA and YSYEKL. The trim removed 0 bases at V and 4 bases at J, leaving 13 bases unmatched. Here the CDR3 reads CASSQDPSRGLVGTEAFF. In DNA, the CDR3 is TGCGCCAGCAGCCAAGATCCAAGCAGGGGGCTAGTTGGCACTGAAGCTTTCTTT.

Of note for this clone: The conserved closing phenylalanine or tryptophan is absent in this CDR3, likely reflecting a read error. The limits of the CDR3 on the DNA are not certain, so only TCRdb's listed CDR3 is given. The V call is TRBV2, the J call TRBJ2-6; TRBD1 is the table's D call and was not checked against the DNA. CDR1 and CDR2 from the germline V gene are SNHLY and FYNNEI. The CDR3 contains 13 residues when both ends are counted. The CDR3 protein is CASSEGTGNTIQL.

The chain couples TRBV7-8 to TRBJ2-4; D might be TRBD2 (7 bases). V was clipped by 5 bases and J by 3 bases, with 14 bases between them. The length of the CDR3 is 15 residues. Germline lookup yields CDR1 SGHVS and CDR2 FQNEAQ. The DNA for the CDR3 is TGTGCCAGCAGCCTAACGGGGGGCGGCAAAAACATTCAGTACTTC. Amino acids: CASSLTGGGKNIQYF.

The chain has TRBV4-2 and TRBJ2-7, with 10 bases identical to TRBD1. Trimming cost V 1 base and J 5 bases; bases outside gene matches: 8. Germline CDR1 reads LGHNA; CDR2 reads YNFKEQ. The length of the CDR3 is 16 residues. CDR3 DNA: TGTGCCAGCAGCCAAGGTCAGACAGGGGGCCACAACGAGCAGTACTTC. This translates into CASSQGQTGGHNEQYF.

The chain links TRBV30 to TRBJ2-1; TRBD2 might be the D (5 bases). The CDR3 spans 12 residues. V was pared by 3 bases and J by 5 bases, with 8 bases between. The germline V gene has CDR1 GTSNPN and CDR2 SVGIG (reference sequence). The CDR3 bases are TGTGCCTGGAGCGGGATAGACAATGAGCAGTTCTTC. It codes for CAWSGIDNEQFF.

This clone was detected a few times. This chain links TRBV15 with TRBJ2-7, with TRBD2 matching over 9 bases. The CDR3 runs 15 residues. Germline CDR1 LNHNV, CDR2 YYDKDF (reference sequence). After removal of 0 bases from V and 0 bases from J, the junction contained 0 bases not matched to a gene. The CDR3, as DNA: TGTGCCACCAGCAGAGAGACTAGCGGCTCCTACGAGCAGTACTTC. This sequence encodes CATSRETSGSYEQYF.